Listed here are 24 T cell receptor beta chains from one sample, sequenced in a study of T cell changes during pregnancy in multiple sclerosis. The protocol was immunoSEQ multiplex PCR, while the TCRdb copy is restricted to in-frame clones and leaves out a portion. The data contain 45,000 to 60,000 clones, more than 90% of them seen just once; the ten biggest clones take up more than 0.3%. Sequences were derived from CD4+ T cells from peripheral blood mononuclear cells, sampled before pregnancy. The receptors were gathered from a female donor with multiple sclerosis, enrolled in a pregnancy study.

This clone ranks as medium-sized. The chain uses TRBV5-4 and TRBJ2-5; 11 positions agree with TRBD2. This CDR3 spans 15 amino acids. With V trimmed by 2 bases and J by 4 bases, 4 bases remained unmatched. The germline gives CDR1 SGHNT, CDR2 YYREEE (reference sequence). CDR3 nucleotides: TGTGCCAGCAGCTTCACTAGCGGGAGAGGAGAGACCCAGTACTTC. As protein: CASSFTSGRGETQYF.

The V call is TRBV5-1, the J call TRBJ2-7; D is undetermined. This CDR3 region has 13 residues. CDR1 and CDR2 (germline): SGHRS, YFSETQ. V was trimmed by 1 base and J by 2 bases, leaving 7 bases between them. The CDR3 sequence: CASSLPGAYEQYF. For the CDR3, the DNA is TGCGCCAGCAGCTTGCCTGGAGCCTACGAGCAGTACTTC.

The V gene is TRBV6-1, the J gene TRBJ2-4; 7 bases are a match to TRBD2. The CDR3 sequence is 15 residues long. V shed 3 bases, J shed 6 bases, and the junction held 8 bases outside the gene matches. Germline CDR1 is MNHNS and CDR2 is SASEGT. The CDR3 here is CASSEQSGRGNIQYF. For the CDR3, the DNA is TGTGCCAGCAGTGAGCAGTCAGGGAGGGGAAACATTCAGTACTTC.

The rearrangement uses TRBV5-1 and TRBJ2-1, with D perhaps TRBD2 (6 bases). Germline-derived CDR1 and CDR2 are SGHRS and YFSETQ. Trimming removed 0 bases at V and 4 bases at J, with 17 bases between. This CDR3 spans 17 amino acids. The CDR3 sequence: CASSLGSGLTNYNEQFF. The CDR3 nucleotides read TGCGCCAGCAGCTTGGGGTCAGGACTAACAAATTACAATGAGCAGTTCTTC.

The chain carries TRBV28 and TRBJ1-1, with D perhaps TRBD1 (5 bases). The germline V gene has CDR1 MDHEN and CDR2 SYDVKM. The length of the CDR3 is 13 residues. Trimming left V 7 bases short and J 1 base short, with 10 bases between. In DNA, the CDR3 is TGTGCCAGCATGGGGCGCGGGAACACTGAAGCTTTCTTT. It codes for CASMGRGNTEAFF.

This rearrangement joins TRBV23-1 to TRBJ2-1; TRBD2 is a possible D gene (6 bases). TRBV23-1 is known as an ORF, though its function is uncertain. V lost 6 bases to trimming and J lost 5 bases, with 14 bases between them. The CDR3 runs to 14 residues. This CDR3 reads CASSPMGGNNEQFF. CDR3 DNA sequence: TGCGCCAGCAGCCCAATGGGGGGTAACAATGAGCAGTTCTTC.

The CDR3 region is CAWSVPTGGTDTQYF. Written as DNA, the CDR3 is TGTGCCTGGAGTGTACCCACAGGGGGAACAGATACGCAGTATTTT. The rearrangement links TRBV30 to TRBJ2-3, with 8 nucleotides matching TRBD1. CDR1 and CDR2 from the germline V gene are GTSNPN and SVGIG (reference sequence). The V gene end was trimmed by 0 bases and the J gene end by 3 bases; junction bases not matched to a gene: 5. The CDR3 has 15 amino acids.

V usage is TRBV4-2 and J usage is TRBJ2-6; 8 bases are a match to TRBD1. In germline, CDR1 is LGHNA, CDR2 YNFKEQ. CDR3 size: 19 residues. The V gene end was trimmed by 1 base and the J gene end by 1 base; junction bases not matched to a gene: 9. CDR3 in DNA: TGTGCCAGCAGCCAAGCTAGGGGACAGGATTTTTCTGGGGCCAACGTCCTGACTTTC. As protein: CASSQARGQDFSGANVLTF.

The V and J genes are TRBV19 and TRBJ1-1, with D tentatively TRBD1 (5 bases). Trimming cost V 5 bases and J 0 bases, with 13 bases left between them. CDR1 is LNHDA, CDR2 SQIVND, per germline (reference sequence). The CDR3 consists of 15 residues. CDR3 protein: CASSPNRNMNTEAFF. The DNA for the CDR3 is TGTGCCAGTAGTCCGAACAGGAACATGAACACTGAAGCTTTCTTT.

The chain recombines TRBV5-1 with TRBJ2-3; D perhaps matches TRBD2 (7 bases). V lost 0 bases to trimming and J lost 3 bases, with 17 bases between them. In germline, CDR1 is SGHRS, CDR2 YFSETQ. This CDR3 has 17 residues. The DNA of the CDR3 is TGCGCCAGCAGCTTGGAGGTGGGGGGGCGTGGGACAGATACGCAGTATTTT. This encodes CASSLEVGGRGTDTQYF.

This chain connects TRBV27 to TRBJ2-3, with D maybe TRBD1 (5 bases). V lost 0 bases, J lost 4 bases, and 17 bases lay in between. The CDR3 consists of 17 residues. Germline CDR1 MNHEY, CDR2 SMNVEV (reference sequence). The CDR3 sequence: CASSLSGRAPRPDTQYF. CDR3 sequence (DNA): TGTGCCAGCAGTTTATCGGGCAGGGCCCCTCGACCAGATACGCAGTATTTT.

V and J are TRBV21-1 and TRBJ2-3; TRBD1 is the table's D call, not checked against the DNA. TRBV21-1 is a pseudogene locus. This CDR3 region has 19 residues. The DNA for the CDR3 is TGTGCCAGCAGCAAAGGTTCCCCGGACAGATTCTCTCCCACAGATACGCAGTATTTT. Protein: CASSKGSPDRFSPTDTQYF.

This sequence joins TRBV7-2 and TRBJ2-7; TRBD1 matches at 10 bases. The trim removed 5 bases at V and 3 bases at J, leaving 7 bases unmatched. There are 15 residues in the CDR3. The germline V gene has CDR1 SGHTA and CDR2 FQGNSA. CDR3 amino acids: CASSARDRGGYEQYF. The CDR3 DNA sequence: TGTGCCAGCAGCGCCCGGGACAGGGGTGGCTACGAGCAGTACTTC.

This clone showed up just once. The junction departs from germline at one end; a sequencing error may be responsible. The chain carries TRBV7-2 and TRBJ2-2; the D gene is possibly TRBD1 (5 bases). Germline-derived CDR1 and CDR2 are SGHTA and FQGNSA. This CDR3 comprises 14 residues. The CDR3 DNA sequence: TGTGCCAGCAGATTAGACAGACACACCGGGGAGCTGTTTTTT. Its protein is CASRLDRHTGELFF.

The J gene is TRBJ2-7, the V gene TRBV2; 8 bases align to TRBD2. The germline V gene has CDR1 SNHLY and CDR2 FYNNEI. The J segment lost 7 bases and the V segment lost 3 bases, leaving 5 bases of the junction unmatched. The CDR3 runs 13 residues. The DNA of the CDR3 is TGTGCCAGCAGTGATGCGGGGGGCTGGGAGCAGTACTTC. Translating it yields CASSDAGGWEQYF.

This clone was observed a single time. The CDR3 DNA reads as TGCGCCAGCAGCCTTGGGACAGCGAACACCGGGGAGCTGTTTTTT. Its translation is CASSLGTANTGELFF. The J gene is TRBJ2-2, the V gene TRBV5-1; 7 bases fit TRBD1. J lost 0 bases, V lost 4 bases, and 3 bases had no gene match. This CDR3 spans 15 amino acids. Per germline, CDR1 SGHRS and CDR2 YFSETQ.

This CDR3 is CASSLAGVGVTDTQYF. CDR3 nucleotide sequence: TGTGCCAGCAGCTTGGCAGGGGTGGGGGTCACAGATACGCAGTATTTT. The V gene is TRBV5-5, the J gene TRBJ2-3, with a weak D call TRBD1 (6 bases). V dropped 0 bases and J dropped 2 bases, with 13 bases sitting between them. The germline V gene encodes CDR1 SGHKS and CDR2 YYEKEE (reference sequence). The CDR3 totals 16 residues.

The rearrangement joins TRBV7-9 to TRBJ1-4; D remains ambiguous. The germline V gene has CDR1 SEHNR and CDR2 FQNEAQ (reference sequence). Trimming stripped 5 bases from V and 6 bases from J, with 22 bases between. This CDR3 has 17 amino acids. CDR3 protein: CASSPKVDGVWDEKLFF. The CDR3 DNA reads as TGTGCCAGCAGCCCAAAAGTCGACGGGGTATGGGATGAAAAACTGTTTTTT. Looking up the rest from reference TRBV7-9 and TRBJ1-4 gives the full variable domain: DTGVSQNPRHKITKRGQNVTFRCDPISEHNRLYWYRQTLGQGPEFLTYFQNEAQLEKSRLLSDRFSAERPKGSFSTLEIQRTEQGDSAMYLCASSPKVDGVWDEKLFFGSGTQLSVL.

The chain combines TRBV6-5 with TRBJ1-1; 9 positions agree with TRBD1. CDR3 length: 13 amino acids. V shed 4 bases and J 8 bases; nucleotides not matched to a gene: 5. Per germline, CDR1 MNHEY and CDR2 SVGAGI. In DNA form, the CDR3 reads TGTGCCAGCAGTTTTACAGGGGGCATGGAAGCTTTCTTT. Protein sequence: CASSFTGGMEAFF.

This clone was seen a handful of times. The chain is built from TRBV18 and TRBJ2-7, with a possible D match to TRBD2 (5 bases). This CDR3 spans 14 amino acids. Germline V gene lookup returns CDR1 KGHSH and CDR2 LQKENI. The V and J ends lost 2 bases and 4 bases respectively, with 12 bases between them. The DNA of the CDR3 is TGTGCCAGCTCACCATTCACTGGAGGTTACGAGCAGTACTTC. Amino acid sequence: CASSPFTGGYEQYF.

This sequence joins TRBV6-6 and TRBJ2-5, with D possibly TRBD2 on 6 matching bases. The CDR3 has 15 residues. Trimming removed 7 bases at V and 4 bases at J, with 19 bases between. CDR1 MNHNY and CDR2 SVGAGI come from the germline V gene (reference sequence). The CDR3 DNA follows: TGTGCCAGCACCCCGGGGGTAGTTGGTCCAGAGACCCAGTACTTC. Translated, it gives CASTPGVVGPETQYF.

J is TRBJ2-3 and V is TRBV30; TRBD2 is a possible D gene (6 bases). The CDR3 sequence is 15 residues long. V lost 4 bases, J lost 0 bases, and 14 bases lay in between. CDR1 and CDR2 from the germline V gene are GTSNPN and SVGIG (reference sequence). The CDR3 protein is CAWTSAYSSTDTQYF. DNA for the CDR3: TGTGCCTGGACTAGCGCGTATTCTAGCACAGATACGCAGTATTTT.

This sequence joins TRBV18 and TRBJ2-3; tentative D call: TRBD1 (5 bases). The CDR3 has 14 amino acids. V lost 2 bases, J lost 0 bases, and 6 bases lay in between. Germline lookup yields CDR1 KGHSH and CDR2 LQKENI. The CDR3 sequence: CASSPGASTDTQYF. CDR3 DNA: TGTGCCAGCTCACCAGGGGCTAGCACAGATACGCAGTATTTT.

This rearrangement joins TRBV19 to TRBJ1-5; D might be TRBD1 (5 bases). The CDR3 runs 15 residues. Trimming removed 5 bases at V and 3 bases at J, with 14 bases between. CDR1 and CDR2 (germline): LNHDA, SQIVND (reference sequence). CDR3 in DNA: TGTGCCAGTAGTTCAGGGAATTTATTCAATCAGCCCCAGCATTTT. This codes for CASSSGNLFNQPQHF.